In its sample, the clone carrying this T cell receptor beta chain was seen a few times. Its antigen is not known. Germline CDR1 reads SGHRS; CDR2 reads YFSETQ. V lost 0 bases to trimming and J lost 4 bases, with 8 bases between them. The CDR3 is 14 amino acids. This entry belongs to a study of blood T cells in healthy people across ages. Study results and caveats: Observed TCR beta diversity per million T cells went down as age went up. This fall followed a roughly linear course with age.

The authors ran a second PCR of about 7 to 11 cycles using a sample-barcoded 5' primer and a J-beta primer mix. One entry per CDR3 protein results from TCRdb running MiXCR on the 5' RACE reads. The sample lists about 680,000 distinct CDR3 sequences, around 48% seen once, with roughly a third in the top ten. The rearrangement uses TRBV5-1 and TRBJ2-1, with D possibly matching TRBD1 (6 bases). Input material: blood. This receptor was identified in a woman aged 55-69 years in good health. CDR3 sequence: CASSLDDRYNEQFF. CDR3 nucleotide sequence: TGCGCCAGCAGCTTGGATGACAGGTACAATGAGCAGTTCTTC.